The clone carrying this T cell receptor beta chain was recorded a few times. In the study's own analysis: For nucleated cells, counts were estimated from reference gene primer amplification. Assay used: immunoSEQ multiplex PCR; TCRdb lists only in-frame clones, some missing. V, J and clone size reflect that table, while D and trimming were determined from the DNA. Of 95,000 to 100,000 clones listed, about four fifths are singletons. The sample is drawn from a study of blood T cell repertoires in COVID-19. Study-wide background: Whether acute or convalescent, the COVID-19 samples came from the United States, Italy and Spain. Nucleic acid was either cDNA or gDNA, and it came from T cells, B-cell-depleted T cells, or PBMCs.

This CDR3 has 15 amino acids. The germline V gene encodes CDR1 SGHRS and CDR2 YFSETQ. V trimming: 4 bases; J trimming: 2 bases; junction bases outside the gene matches: 4. Material: peripheral blood. The chain uses TRBV5-1 and TRBJ2-7; 12 bases fit TRBD2. This TCR came from a human donor in a cohort sampled during active COVID-19. In nucleotides, the CDR3 is TGCGCCAGCAGCCCGACTAGCGGGAGAGCCTACGAGCAGTACTTC. Translation: CASSPTSGRAYEQYF.